Listed below are T cell receptor beta chains from one sample, sequenced in a study of T cells after yellow fever vaccination. TCRdb analysed the 5' RACE reads with MiXCR anew, one entry per CDR3 protein. The table has some 54,000 distinct CDR3 sequences, 6.5% to 8.5% seen once. The source material was CD8+ T cells not binding an NS4B(214-222) dextramer, sorted from PBMCs, sampled more than 35 days after the first yellow fever vaccination. Receptors originate from a man aged 18 to 30 who received the YFV17D yellow fever vaccine. Both conserved end residues are part of each CDR3. The D gene is left open where the match is weak. Part of the rows lack a size; the others show once, few, many or a class for expanded clones.

few,TRBJ1-1,TRBV15,-,TGTGCCACCAGCAGAGAGGGGGTTTCAAGGGACACTGAAGCTTTCTTT,CATSREGVSRDTEAFF
many,TRBJ2-2,TRBV10-3,-,TGTGCCATCAGCTTGACGGCGAACACCGGGGAGCTGTTTTTT,CAISLTANTGELFF
few,TRBJ1-6,TRBV6-5,-,TGTGCCAGCAGTTACCTCCAGGTGGGATGGAGGTCACCCCTCCACTTT,CASSYLQVGWRSPLHF
-,TRBJ2-5,TRBV5-6,-,TGTGCCAGCAGCATCGGTGGGGGGAGCGGCCAAGAGACCCAGTACTTC,CASSIGGGSGQETQYF
many,TRBJ1-5,TRBV28,-,TGTGCCAGCAGTTTATTAGGGGGTGGGAGCAATCAGCCCCAGCATTTT,CASSLLGGGSNQPQHF
few,TRBJ2-1,TRBV9,TRBD1,TGTGCCAGCAGCGTAGACAGGGGGTTCTACAATGAGCAGTTCTTC,CASSVDRGFYNEQFF
-,TRBJ1-1,TRBV7-6,-,TGTGCCAGCAGCCTTTCAGGGGTTCATGAAGCTTTCTTT,CASSLSGVHEAFF
many,TRBJ2-1,TRBV3-1,TRBD2,TGTGCCAGCAGCACGATCTTAGCGGGGGGGCCGGGGAATGAGCAGTTCTTC,CASSTILAGGPGNEQFF
many,TRBJ1-3,TRBV28,-,TGTGCCTCGAAACGGGTTCGCTCTGGAAACACCATATATTTT,CASKRVRSGNTIYF
many,TRBJ2-1,TRBV4-3,TRBD1,TGCGCCAGCAGCCGAAAACCGGGACAGGGTTACAATGAGCAGTTCTTC,CASSRKPGQGYNEQFF
-,TRBJ1-2,TRBV5-1,-,TGCGCCAGCAGCTTGGGGGGAGGCGGCTATGGCTACACCTTC,CASSLGGGGYGYTF
-,TRBJ2-1,TRBV9,TRBD2,TGTGCCAGCAGCGTATCAGAGCGGGGGGGCAGGAATGAGCAGTTCTTC,CASSVSERGGRNEQFF
many,TRBJ1-6,TRBV6-6,-,TGTGCCAGCTGCCACAGGGACGGGTCACCCCTCCACTTT,CASCHRDGSPLHF
many,TRBJ2-3,TRBV5-8,TRBD1,TGTGCCAGCAGCCAACTCCGGGACAGCGCCACAGATACGCAGTATTTT,CASSQLRDSATDTQYF
many,TRBJ2-7,TRBV11-2,-,TGTGCCAGCAGCTTAGGAACCGAGAGGTGGCTCTACGAGCAGTACTTC,CASSLGTERWLYEQYF
many,TRBJ2-1,TRBV7-6,-,TGTGCCAGCAGCCAACCACGGGGTGAGATCTCCTACAATGAGCAGTTCTTC,CASSQPRGEISYNEQFF
few,TRBJ2-3,TRBV9,-,TGTGCCAGCAGCGCTTCCGGGATCCGCACAGATACGCAGTATTTT,CASSASGIRTDTQYF
many,TRBJ2-1,TRBV6-1,-,TGTGCCAGCAGTGAAGACGGGTACAATGAGCAGTTCTTC,CASSEDGYNEQFF
-,TRBJ2-3,TRBV5-4,TRBD2,TGTGCCAGCAGCTTGGCCGCGGGGGGGGCCCCCGGGGGCACAGATACGCAGTATTTT,CASSLAAGGAPGGTDTQYF
-,TRBJ1-2,TRBV6-2/TRBV6-3,-,TGTGCCGGACGACAAGGTTTCTATGGCTACACCTTC,CAGRQGFYGYTF
-,TRBJ1-1,TRBV12-5,TRBD1,TGTGCTAGTGGATGGGGGACAGGGGTGACTGAAGCTTTCTTT,CASGWGTGVTEAFF
-,TRBJ1-1,TRBV30,-,TGTGCCTGGGCTGGGTTTGGGGGTAACACTGAAGCTTTCTTT,CAWAGFGGNTEAFF
few,TRBJ1-1,TRBV9,-,TGTGCCAGCAGCTCGTCCGGGATAAACACTGAAGCTTTCTTT,CASSSSGINTEAFF
many,TRBJ1-2,TRBV7-3,-,TGTGCCAGCAGCTTAGAGGGTGGCTATGGCTACACCTTC,CASSLEGGYGYTF
many,TRBJ1-1,TRBV5-6,-,TGTGCCAGCAGCGGACTTCAGGGAAACACTGAAGCTTTCTTT,CASSGLQGNTEAFF
many,TRBJ2-3,TRBV27,TRBD2,TGTGCCAGCAGTTTAAATCCAGCGGGGGGGCCAAATACGCAGTATTTT,CASSLNPAGGPNTQYF
-,TRBJ2-5,TRBV6-5,-,TGTGCCAGCAGTTACTGGGCCTCGCCTCAAGAGACCCAGTACTTC,CASSYWASPQETQYF
many,TRBJ2-3,TRBV6-5,-,TGTGCCAGCAGTTTAATACAGTACTCAGATACGCAGTATTTT,CASSLIQYSDTQYF
few,TRBJ2-3,TRBV7-3,-,TGTGCCAGCAGTCCGTCGGGTCCAGATACGCAGTATTTT,CASSPSGPDTQYF
many,TRBJ2-3,TRBV7-3,-,TGTGCCAGCAGCGAAGATGCTAGCACAGATACGCAGTATTTT,CASSEDASTDTQYF
few,TRBJ1-5,TRBV6-5,-,TGTGCCAGCAGTTACTCCTCCCCAACCCGGGACGGATCGCGGCCCCAGCATTTT,CASSYSSPTRDGSRPQHF
many,TRBJ2-3,TRBV10-3,-,TGTGCCATCAGTGAGTCCTTCGTGGGGGTGGATACGCAGTATTTT,CAISESFVGVDTQYF
few,TRBJ2-5,TRBV6-5,-,TGTGCCAGCAGGCCCATCCGGGACTTCCAAGAGACCCAGTACTTC,CASRPIRDFQETQYF
many,TRBJ2-2,TRBV2,-,TGTGCCAGCAGTGAGTCGGCAGATTACATCGGGGAGCTGTTTTTT,CASSESADYIGELFF
-,TRBJ2-3,TRBV12-3/TRBV12-4,-,TGTGCCAGCAGTCCGGTTGGGAGCACAGATACGCAGTATTTT,CASSPVGSTDTQYF
-,TRBJ2-7,TRBV4-3,-,TGCGCCAGCAGCCTCGTGGGGTCCTGGCCGGGCGAGCAGTACTTC,CASSLVGSWPGEQYF
many,TRBJ2-4,TRBV11-2,-,TGTGCCAGCAGCTCCCCCAAGGCAGGGAACATTCAGTACTTC,CASSSPKAGNIQYF
few,TRBJ1-1,TRBV5-5,-,TGTGCCAGCAGCTTCTTCATGAACACTGAAGCTTTCTTT,CASSFFMNTEAFF
-,TRBJ2-7,TRBV19,-,TGTGGGATTCTGACAAACCCCTACGAGCAGTACTTC,CGILTNPYEQYF
many,TRBJ2-7,TRBV10-1,-,TGCGCCAGCAGTGAGCGCTGGGATACCTACGAGCAGTACTTC,CASSERWDTYEQYF
-,TRBJ1-1,TRBV4-1,-,TGCGCCAGCAGCCAAGCCGGGGCTTTGCCAGAAGCTTTCTTT,CASSQAGALPEAFF
-,TRBJ2-1,TRBV6-5,-,TGTGCCAGCAGTTACTCCGTAACCACGGGGCCGTTCTTC,CASSYSVTTGPFF
-,TRBJ1-4,TRBV7-2,-,TGTGCCAGCAGCACCTTGGGCAGGGGTAATGAAAAACTGTTTTTT,CASSTLGRGNEKLFF
-,TRBJ2-1,TRBV20-1,TRBD2,TGCAGTGCTGCACCGGGGGGGCCGATAGGCAATGAGCAGTTCTTC,CSAAPGGPIGNEQFF
few,TRBJ1-2,TRBV4-1,TRBD1,TGCGCCAGCAGCCTAGTCATCGGAGGGGGCGGGCCCTATGGCTACACCTTC,CASSLVIGGGGPYGYTF
many,TRBJ2-1,TRBV6-4,-,TGTGCCAGCAGTGACTCCAGCCATGAGCAGTTCTTC,CASSDSSHEQFF
-,TRBJ1-2,TRBV6-5,TRBD1,TGTGCCAGCAGTTACGGGACAGGGACTGCCTATGGCTACACCTTC,CASSYGTGTAYGYTF
many,TRBJ2-3,TRBV6-5,-,TGTGCCAGCAGTTACTCCGCGGGGGCCTTCACAGATACGCAGTATTTT,CASSYSAGAFTDTQYF